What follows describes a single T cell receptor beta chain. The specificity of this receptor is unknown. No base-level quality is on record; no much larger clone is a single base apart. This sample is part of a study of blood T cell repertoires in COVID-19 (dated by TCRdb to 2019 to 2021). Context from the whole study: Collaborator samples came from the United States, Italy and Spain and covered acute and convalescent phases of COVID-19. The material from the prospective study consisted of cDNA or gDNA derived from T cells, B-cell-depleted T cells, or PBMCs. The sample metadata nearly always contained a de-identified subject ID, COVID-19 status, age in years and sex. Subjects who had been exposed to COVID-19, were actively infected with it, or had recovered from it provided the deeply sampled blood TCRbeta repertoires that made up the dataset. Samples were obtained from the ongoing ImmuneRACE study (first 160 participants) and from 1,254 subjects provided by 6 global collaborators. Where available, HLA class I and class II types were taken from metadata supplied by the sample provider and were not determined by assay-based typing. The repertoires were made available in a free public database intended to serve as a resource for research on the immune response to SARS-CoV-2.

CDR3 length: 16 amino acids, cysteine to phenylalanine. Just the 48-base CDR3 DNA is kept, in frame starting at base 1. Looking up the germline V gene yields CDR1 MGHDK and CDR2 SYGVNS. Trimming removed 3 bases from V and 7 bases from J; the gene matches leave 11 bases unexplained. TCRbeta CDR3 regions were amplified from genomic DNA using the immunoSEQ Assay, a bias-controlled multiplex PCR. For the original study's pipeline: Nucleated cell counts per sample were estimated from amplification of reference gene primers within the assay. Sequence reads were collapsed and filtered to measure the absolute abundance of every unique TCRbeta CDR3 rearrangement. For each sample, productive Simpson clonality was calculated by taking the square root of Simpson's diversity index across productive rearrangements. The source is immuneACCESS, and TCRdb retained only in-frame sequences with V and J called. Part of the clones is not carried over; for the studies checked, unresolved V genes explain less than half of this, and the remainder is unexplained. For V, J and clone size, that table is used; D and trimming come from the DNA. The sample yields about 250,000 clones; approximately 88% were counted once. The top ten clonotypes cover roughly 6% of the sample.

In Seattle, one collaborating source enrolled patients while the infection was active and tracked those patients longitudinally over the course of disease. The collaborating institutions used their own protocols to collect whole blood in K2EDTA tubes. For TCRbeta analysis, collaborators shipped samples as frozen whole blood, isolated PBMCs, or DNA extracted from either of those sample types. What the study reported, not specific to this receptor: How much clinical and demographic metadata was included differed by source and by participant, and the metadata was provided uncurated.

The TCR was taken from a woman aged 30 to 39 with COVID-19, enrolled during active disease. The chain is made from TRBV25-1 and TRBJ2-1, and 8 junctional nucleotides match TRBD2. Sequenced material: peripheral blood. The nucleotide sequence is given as TGTGCCAGCAGTGATTCTCGGGGGGGTGGTTCTAATGAGCAGTTCTTC. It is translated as CASSDSRGGGSNEQFF.